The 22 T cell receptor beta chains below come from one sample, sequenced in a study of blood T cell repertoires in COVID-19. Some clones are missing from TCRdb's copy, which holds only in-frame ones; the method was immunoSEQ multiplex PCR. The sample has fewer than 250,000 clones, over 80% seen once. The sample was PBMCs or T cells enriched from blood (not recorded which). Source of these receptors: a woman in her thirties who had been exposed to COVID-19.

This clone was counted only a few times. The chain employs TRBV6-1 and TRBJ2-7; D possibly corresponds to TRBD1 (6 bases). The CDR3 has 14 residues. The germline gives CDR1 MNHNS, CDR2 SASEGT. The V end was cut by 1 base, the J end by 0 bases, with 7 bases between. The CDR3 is CASSEGTVSYEQYF. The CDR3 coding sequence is TGTGCCAGCAGTGAAGGGACAGTCTCCTACGAGCAGTACTTC.

The DNA of the CDR3 is TGTGCCAGCAGTTACCAGGGACTAGATCCAACAGATACGCAGTATTTT. It encodes CASSYQGLDPTDTQYF. This rearrangement joins TRBV6-5 to TRBJ2-3; 8 nucleotides match TRBD2. This CDR3 is 16 amino acids long. Germline V gene data show CDR1 as MNHEY and CDR2 as SVGAGI. The ends lost 2 bases at V and 3 bases at J; junction bases unmatched: 7.

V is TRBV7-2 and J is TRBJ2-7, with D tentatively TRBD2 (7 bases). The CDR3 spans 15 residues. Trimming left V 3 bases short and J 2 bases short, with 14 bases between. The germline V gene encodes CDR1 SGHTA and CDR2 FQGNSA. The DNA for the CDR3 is TGTGCCAGCAGCTTCCATGGGGGGGCTACCTACGAGCAGTACTTC. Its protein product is CASSFHGGATYEQYF.

The CDR3 spells CASGLGLAGYDEQFF. In nucleotides, the CDR3 is TGTGCTAGTGGTTTGGGACTAGCGGGGTACGATGAGCAGTTCTTC. This chain joins TRBV12-5 and TRBJ2-1; 11 bases fit TRBD2. The V gene end was trimmed by 1 base and the J gene end by 8 bases; junction bases not matched to a gene: 4. The CDR3 is made up of 15 amino acids. Germline values: CDR1 LGHNT, CDR2 FRNRAP.

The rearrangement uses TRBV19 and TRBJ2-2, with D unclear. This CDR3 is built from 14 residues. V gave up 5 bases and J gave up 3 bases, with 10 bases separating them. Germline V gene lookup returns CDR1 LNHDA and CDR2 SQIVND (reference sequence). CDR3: CASSEQRYTGELFF. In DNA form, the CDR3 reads TGTGCCAGTAGTGAACAAAGATACACCGGGGAGCTGTTTTTT.

The CDR3 reads CASSIAGTGGHEQYF. CDR3 in DNA: TGCGCCAGCAGCATAGCCGGGACAGGTGGACACGAGCAGTACTTC. The chain employs TRBV5-1 and TRBJ2-7; 8 bases line up with TRBD1. The germline gives CDR1 SGHRS, CDR2 YFSETQ. Losses at the gene ends were 4 bases for V and 5 bases for J; bases not matched to a gene: 11. The CDR3 is made up of 15 amino acids.

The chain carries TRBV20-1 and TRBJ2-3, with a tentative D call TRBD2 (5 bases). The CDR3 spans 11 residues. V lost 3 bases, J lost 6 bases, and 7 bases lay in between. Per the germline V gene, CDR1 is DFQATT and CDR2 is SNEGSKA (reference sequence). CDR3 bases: TGCAGTGCTAGGGGCGGGGATACGCAGTATTTT. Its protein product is CSARGGDTQYF.

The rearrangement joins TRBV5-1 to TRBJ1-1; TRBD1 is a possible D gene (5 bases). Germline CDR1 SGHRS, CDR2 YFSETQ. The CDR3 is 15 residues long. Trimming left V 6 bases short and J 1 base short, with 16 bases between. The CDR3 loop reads CASKLIAGENTEAFF. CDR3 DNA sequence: TGCGCCAGCAAGCTGATCGCGGGGGAGAACACTGAAGCTTTCTTT.

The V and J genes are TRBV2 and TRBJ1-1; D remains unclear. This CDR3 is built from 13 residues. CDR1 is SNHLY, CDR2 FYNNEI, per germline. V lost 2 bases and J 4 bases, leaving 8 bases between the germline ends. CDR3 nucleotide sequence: TGTGCCAGCAGTGAAAGGGAGGGCACTGAAGCTTTCTTT. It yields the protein CASSEREGTEAFF.

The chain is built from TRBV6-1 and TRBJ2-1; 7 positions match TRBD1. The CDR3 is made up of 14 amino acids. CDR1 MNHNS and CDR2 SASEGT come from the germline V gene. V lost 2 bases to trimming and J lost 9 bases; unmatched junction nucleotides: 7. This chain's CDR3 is CASSEHRQGGEQFF. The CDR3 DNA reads TGTGCCAGCAGTGAACACCGACAGGGCGGTGAGCAGTTCTTC.

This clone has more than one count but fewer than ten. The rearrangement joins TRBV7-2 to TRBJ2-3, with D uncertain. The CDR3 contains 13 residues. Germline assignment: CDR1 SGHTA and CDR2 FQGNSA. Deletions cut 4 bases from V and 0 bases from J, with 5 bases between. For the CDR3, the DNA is TGTGCCAGCAGCTACGGGAGCACAGATACGCAGTATTTT. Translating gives CASSYGSTDTQYF.

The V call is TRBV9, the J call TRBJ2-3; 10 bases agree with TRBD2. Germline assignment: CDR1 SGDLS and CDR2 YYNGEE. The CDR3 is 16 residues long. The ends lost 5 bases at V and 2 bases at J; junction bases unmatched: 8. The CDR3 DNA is TGTGCCAGCAGTATCGGGACTAGCGTATACACAGATACGCAGTATTTT. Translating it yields CASSIGTSVYTDTQYF.

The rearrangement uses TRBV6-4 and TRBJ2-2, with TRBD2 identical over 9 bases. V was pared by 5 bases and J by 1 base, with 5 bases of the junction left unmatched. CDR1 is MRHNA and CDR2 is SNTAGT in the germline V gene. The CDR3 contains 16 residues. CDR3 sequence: CASSPGTSRNTGELFF. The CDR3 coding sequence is TGTGCCAGCAGTCCCGGGACTAGCAGGAACACCGGGGAGCTGTTTTTT.

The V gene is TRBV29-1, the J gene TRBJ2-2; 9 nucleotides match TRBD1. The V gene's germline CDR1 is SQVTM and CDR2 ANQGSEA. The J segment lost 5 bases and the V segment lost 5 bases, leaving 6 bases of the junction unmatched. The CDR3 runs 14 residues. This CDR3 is CSVITTGGTGELFF. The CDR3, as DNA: TGCAGCGTTATTACGACAGGGGGTACCGGGGAGCTGTTTTTT.

The CDR3 spells CASSEGTGNTEAFF. For the CDR3, the DNA is TGTGCCAGCAGTGAGGGGACAGGGAACACTGAAGCTTTCTTT. V usage is TRBV2 and J usage is TRBJ1-1, with TRBD1 identical over 8 bases. There are 14 residues in the CDR3. Germline-derived CDR1 and CDR2 are SNHLY and FYNNEI. The junction had 1 base not matched to a gene; V was cut back by 3 bases and J by 1 base. Full variable domain (remainder filled in from reference TRBV2 and TRBJ1-1): EPEVTQTPSHQVTQMGQEVILRCVPISNHLYFYWYRQILGQKVEFLVSFYNNEISEKSEIFDDQFSVERPDGSNFTLKIRSTKLEDSAMYFCASSEGTGNTEAFFGQGTRLTVV.

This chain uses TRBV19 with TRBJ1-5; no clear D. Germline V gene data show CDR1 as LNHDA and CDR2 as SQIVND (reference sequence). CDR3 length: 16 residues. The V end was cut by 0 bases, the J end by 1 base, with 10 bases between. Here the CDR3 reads CASSIDHETSNQPQHF. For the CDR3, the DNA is TGTGCCAGTAGTATAGATCATGAGACAAGCAATCAGCCCCAGCATTTT.

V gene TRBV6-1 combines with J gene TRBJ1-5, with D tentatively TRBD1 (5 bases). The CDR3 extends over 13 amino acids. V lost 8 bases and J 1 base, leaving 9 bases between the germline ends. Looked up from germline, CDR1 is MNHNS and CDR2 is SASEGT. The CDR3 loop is CASVQGSNQPQHF. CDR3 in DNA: TGTGCCAGCGTTCAGGGAAGCAATCAGCCCCAGCATTTT.

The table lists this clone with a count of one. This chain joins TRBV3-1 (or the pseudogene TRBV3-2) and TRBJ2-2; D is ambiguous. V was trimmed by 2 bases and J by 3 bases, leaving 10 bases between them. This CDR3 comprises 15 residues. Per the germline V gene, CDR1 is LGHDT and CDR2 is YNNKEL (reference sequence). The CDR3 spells CASSQRGGDTGELFF. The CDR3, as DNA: TGTGCCAGCAGCCAACGAGGTGGCGACACCGGGGAGCTGTTTTTT.

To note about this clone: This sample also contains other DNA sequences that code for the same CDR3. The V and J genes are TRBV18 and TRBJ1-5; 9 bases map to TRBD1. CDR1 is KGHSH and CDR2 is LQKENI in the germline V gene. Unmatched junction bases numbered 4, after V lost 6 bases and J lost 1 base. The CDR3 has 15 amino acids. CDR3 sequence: CASSPGQGSNQPQHF. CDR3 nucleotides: TGTGCCAGCTCGCCCGGACAGGGGAGCAATCAGCCCCAGCATTTT.

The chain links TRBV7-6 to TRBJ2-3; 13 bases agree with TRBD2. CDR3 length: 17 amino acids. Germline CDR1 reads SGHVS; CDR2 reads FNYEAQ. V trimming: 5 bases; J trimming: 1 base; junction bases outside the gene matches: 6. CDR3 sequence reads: CASSVSGTSGGTDTQYF. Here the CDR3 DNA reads TGTGCCAGCAGCGTCAGCGGGACTAGCGGGGGCACAGATACGCAGTATTTT.

The CDR3 is CASSSEGARGYTF. The CDR3 nucleotides read TGTGCCAGTAGTTCAGAGGGGGCGCGTGGCTACACCTTC. The genes are TRBV19 and TRBJ1-2; 7 positions match TRBD1. The CDR3 is made up of 13 amino acids. Germline values: CDR1 LNHDA, CDR2 SQIVND (reference sequence). With 5 bases clipped from V and 7 bases from J, the junction kept 7 bases outside the gene matches.

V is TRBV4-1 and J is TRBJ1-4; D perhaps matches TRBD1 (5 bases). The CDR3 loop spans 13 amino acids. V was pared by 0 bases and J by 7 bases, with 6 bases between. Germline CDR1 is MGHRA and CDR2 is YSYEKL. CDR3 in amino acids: CASSQEGREKLFF. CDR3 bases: TGCGCCAGCAGCCAAGAGGGGCGTGAAAAACTGTTTTTT.